This T cell receptor (beta chain) was documented in a study of OX40 agonist ivuxolimab in advanced cancers. Study observations and caveats: On average, CD8+ T cells showed a greater number of expanded clones than CD4+.

CDR3 length: 15 residues. The germline gives CDR1 PRHDT, CDR2 FYEKMQ (reference sequence). V lost 3 bases, J lost 6 bases, and 7 bases stayed unmatched. Notes on this clone: Its antigen is as yet unknown.

TCRdb's copy holds only in-frame clones and misses some; the assay was immunoSEQ multiplex PCR. The sample includes about 70,000 clones, 90% to 95% of them seen just once. The sequenced sample was CD4+ or CD8+ T cells sorted from blood, obtained in a trial of the OX40 agonist ivuxolimab. The source of this sequence is an adult with an advanced solid tumor such as melanoma, head and neck, liver or kidney cancer. The chain links TRBV13 to TRBJ1-4; 7 nucleotides match TRBD1. The DNA of the CDR3 is TGTGCCAGCAGCTTCCAGGGGGAGGGAGATGAAAAACTGTTTTTT. This translates into CASSFQGEGDEKLFF.